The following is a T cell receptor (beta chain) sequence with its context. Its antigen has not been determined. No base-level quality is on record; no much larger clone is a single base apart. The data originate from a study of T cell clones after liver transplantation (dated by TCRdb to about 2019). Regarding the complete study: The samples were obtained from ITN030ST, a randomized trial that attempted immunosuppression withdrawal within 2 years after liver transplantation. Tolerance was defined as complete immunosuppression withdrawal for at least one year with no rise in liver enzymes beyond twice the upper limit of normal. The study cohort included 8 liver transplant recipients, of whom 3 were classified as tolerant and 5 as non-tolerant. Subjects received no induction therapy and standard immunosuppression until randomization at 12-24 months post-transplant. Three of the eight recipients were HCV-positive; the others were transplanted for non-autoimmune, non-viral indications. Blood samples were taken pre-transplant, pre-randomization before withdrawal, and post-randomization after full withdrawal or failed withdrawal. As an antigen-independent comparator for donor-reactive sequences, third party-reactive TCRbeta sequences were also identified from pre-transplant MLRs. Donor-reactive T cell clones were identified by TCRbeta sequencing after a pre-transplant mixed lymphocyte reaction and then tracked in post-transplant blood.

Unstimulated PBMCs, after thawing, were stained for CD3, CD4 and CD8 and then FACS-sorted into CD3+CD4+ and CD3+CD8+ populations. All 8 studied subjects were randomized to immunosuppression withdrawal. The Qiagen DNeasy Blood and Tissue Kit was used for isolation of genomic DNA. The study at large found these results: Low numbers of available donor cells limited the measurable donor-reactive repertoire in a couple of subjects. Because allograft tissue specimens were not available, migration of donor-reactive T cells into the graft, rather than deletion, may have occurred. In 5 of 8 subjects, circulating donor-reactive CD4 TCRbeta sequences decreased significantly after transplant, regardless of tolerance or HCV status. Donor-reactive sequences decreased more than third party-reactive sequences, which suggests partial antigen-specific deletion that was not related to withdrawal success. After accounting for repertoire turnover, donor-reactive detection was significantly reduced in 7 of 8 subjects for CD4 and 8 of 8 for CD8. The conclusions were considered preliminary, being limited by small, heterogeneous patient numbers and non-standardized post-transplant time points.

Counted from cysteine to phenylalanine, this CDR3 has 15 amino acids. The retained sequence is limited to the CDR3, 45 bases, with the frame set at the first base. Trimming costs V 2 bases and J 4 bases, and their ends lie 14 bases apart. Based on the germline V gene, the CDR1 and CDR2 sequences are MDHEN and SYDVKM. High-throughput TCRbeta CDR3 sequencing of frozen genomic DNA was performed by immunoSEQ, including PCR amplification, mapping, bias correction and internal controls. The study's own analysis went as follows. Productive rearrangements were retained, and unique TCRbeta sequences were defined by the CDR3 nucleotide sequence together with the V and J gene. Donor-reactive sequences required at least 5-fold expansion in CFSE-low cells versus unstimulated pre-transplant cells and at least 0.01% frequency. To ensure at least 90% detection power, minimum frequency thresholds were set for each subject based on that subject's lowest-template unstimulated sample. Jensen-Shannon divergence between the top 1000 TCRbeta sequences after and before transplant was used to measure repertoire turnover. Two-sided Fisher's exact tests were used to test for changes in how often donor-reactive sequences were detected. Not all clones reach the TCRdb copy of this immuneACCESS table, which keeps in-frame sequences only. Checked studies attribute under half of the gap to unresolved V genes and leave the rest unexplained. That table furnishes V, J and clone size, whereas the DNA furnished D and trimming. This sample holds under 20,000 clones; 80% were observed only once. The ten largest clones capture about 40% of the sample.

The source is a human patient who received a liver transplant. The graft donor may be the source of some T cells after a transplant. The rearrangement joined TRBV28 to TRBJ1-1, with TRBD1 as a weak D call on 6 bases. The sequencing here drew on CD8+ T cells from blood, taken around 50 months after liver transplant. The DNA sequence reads TGTGCCAGCAGTTTAGGCACAGGGTTTCGCACTGAAGCTTTCTTT. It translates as CASSLGTGFRTEAFF.